This entry describes one T cell receptor beta chain. The antigen is not known. This specimen belongs to a study of response to subunit inactivated influenza vaccine. Study-wide findings and caveats: A suggestion made by the authors is that each seasonal influenza vaccination recruits few new T cells.

Using its own MiXCR run on the RT-PCR reads, TCRdb lists one record per CDR3 protein. The table shows approximately 480,000 distinct CDR3 sequences, with approximately 10% occurring only once. Trimming at V came to 0 bases and at J to 7 bases, leaving 5 bases not matched to a gene. This CDR3 contains 14 residues. Germline V lookup: CDR1 DFQATT, CDR2 SNEGSKA (reference sequence). Here the sequenced sample was PBMCs from blood, taken roughly 47 days after vaccination. The TCR was taken from a man aged 45-65 years who received an inactivated influenza vaccine. The rearrangement uses TRBV20-1 and TRBJ2-5, with 10 bases matching TRBD1. The CDR3 loop is CSARDDRGHGTQYF. The CDR3 coding sequence is TGCAGTGCTAGAGATGACAGGGGGCACGGGACCCAGTACTTC.